This T cell receptor beta chain was sequenced in a study of human T cells and chemical hapten exposure. The CDR3 length is 13 residues. V lost 7 bases to trimming and J lost 5 bases; unmatched junction nucleotides: 6. CDR1 is MNHEY, CDR2 SVGAGI, per germline. The sample's time point: patch test 1, 2 weeks after DPC sensitization. Treatment of the sample: therapeutic diphenylcyclopropenone sensitization with weekly scalp DPC. The authors extracted total RNA from unfractionated whole blood. This clonotype was seen a handful of times. TCRdb processed the RACE reads anew with MiXCR; each CDR3 protein has one entry. The table has about 340,000 distinct CDR3 sequences, approximately 6.3% seen once.

This TCR derives from a woman aged 18 to 35 with alopecia areata. Some clones in this sample may be carry-over from other donors' samples. The genes are TRBV6-5 and TRBJ1-1; 8 positions agree with TRBD1. The material sequenced was whole blood, taken in connection with sensitization to the hapten diphenylcyclopropenone (DPC). In nucleotides, the CDR3 is TGTGCCAGCAATGGACAGGGAGGGACTGAAGCTTTCTTT. The encoded protein is CASNGQGGTEAFF.